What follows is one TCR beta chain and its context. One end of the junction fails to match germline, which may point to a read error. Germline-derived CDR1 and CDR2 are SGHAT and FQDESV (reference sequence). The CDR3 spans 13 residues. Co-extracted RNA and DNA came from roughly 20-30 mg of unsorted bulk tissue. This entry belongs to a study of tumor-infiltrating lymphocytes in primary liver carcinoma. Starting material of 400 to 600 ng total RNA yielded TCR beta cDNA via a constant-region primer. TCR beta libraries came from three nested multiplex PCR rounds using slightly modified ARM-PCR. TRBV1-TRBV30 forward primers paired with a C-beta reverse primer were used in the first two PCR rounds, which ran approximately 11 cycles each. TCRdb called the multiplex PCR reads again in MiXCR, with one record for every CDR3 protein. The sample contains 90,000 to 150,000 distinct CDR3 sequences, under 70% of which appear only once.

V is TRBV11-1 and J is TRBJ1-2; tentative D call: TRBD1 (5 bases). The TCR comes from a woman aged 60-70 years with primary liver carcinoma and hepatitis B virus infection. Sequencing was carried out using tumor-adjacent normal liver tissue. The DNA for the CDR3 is TGTGCTAGCAGCCACGGAGGGGACTATGGCTACGCCTTC. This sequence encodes CASSHGGDYGYAF.